Below are 2 T cell receptor beta chains sequenced from a single sample in a study of identical twins. TCRdb re-called the 5' RACE reads with MiXCR, one entry per CDR3 protein. The table records under 800,000 distinct CDR3 sequences, around 20% of them present only once. This sample was also put to use in a study of T cells expressing NK-cell markers.

The sample consisted of PBMCs. These TCRs come from a woman under 30 in good health.

The chain is built from TRBV11-3 and TRBJ1-1; D gene ambiguous. From germline, CDR1 is SGHNT and CDR2 YENEEA. The CDR3 length is 12 residues. Trimming cost V 3 bases and J 3 bases, with 5 bases left between them. The CDR3 protein is CASSFKDTEAFF. For the CDR3, the DNA is TGTGCCAGCAGCTTCAAGGACACTGAAGCTTTCTTT. The full variable domain, in which reference TRBV11-3 and TRBJ1-1 provide the parts outside the CDR3, is EAGVVQSPRYKIIEKKQPVAFWCNPISGHNTLYWYLQNLGQGPELLIRYENEEAVDDSQLPKDRFSAERLKGVDSTLKIQPAELGDSAVYLCASSFKDTEAFFGQGTRLTVV.

CDR3 in amino acids: CSARPQGARNQPQHF. CDR3 in DNA: TGCAGTGCTAGACCCCAGGGGGCGCGCAATCAGCCCCAGCATTTT. The V call is TRBV20-1, the J call TRBJ1-5; 8 nucleotides line up with TRBD1. Germline CDR1 DFQATT, CDR2 SNEGSKA (reference sequence). The CDR3 is made up of 15 amino acids. V lost 2 bases to trimming and J lost 2 bases; unmatched junction nucleotides: 5.